These 10 T cell receptor beta chains were all obtained from the same sample, sequenced in a study of blood T cell repertoires in COVID-19. Assay used: immunoSEQ multiplex PCR; TCRdb lists only in-frame clones, some missing. This table has about 20,000 clones, approximately 86% appearing once. The sequenced sample was peripheral blood. All receptors derive from a human donor in a cohort sampled during active COVID-19.

The chain carries TRBV27 and TRBJ2-1; perhaps TRBD2 as D (5 bases). The CDR3 has 13 residues. V gave up 8 bases and J gave up 3 bases, with 11 bases separating them. Germline V CDR1 and CDR2: MNHEY, SMNVEV (reference sequence). CDR3 protein: CASRRDYYNEQFF. CDR3 coding DNA: TGTGCCAGCCGACGGGATTACTACAATGAGCAGTTCTTC.

This chain joins TRBV6-2 or TRBV6-3 and TRBJ2-3, with TRBD2 matching over 8 bases. The CDR3 consists of 16 residues. The V gene's germline CDR1 is MNHEY and CDR2 SVGEGT. After removal of 5 bases from V and 1 base from J, the junction contained 8 bases not matched to a gene. CDR3 amino acids: CASSPLRAGGTDTQYF. CDR3 sequence (DNA): TGTGCCAGCAGTCCACTACGAGCGGGGGGCACAGATACGCAGTATTTT.

The CDR3 nucleotides read TGCGCCAGCAGCTTGGTTTTGACAGGTGCCTACGAGCAGTACTTC. Its translation is CASSLVLTGAYEQYF. The chain carries TRBV5-1 and TRBJ2-7; tentatively, D is TRBD1 (6 bases). Deletions cut 0 bases from V and 2 bases from J, with 12 bases between. CDR1 is SGHRS, CDR2 YFSETQ, per germline. This CDR3 region has 15 residues.

V usage is TRBV27 and J usage is TRBJ2-7, with TRBD1 identical over 7 bases. The CDR3 covers 16 residues. Per the germline V gene, CDR1 is MNHEY and CDR2 is SMNVEV (reference sequence). V dropped 2 bases and J dropped 2; count of bases not matched to a gene: 9. The CDR3 region is CASSLLPPGQTYEQYF. The CDR3, as DNA: TGTGCCAGCAGTTTACTGCCGCCGGGACAGACCTACGAGCAGTACTTC.

The J gene is TRBJ2-7, the V gene TRBV28; 7 nucleotides agree with TRBD2. The CDR3 is 13 residues long. After removal of 5 bases from V and 7 bases from J, the junction contained 8 bases not matched to a gene. The germline V gene has CDR1 MDHEN and CDR2 SYDVKM. CDR3: CASSPGGIWEQYF. Written as DNA, the CDR3 is TGTGCCAGCAGTCCGGGAGGCATCTGGGAGCAGTACTTC. Supplemented by reference TRBV28 and TRBJ2-7, the full variable domain reads DVKVTQSSRYLVKRTGEKVFLECVQDMDHENMFWYRQDPGLGLRLIYFSYDVKMKEKGDIPEGYSVSREKKERFSLILESASTNQTSMYLCASSPGGIWEQYFGPGTRLTVT.

The chain is built from TRBV6-6 and TRBJ2-5; D is unclear. This CDR3 spans 16 amino acids. CDR1 MNHNY and CDR2 SVGAGI come from the germline V gene (reference sequence). Deletions cut 2 bases from V and 6 bases from J, with 19 bases between. CDR3 in amino acids: CASSYTRGGRRQTQYF. The CDR3 nucleotides are TGTGCCAGCAGTTACACCCGAGGTGGCCGCCGGCAGACCCAGTACTTC.

The chain joins TRBV19 to TRBJ1-5; 9 bases are shared with TRBD1. V dropped 7 bases and J dropped 5; count of bases not matched to a gene: 6. The CDR3 contains 14 residues. CDR1 and CDR2 from the germline V gene are LNHDA and SQIVND (reference sequence). Here the CDR3 reads CASTTGGDYQPQHF. The CDR3 DNA reads as TGTGCCAGTACCACAGGGGGCGATTATCAGCCCCAGCATTTT. Full variable domain (rest looked up from reference TRBV19 and TRBJ1-5): DGGITQSPKYLFRKEGQNVTLSCEQNLNHDAMYWYRQDPGQGLRLIYYSQIVNDFQKGDIAEGYSVSREKKESFPLTVTSAQKNPTAFYLCASTTGGDYQPQHFGDGTRLSIL.

The genes are TRBV19 and TRBJ2-7; the D gene is possibly TRBD1 (6 bases). V lost 3 bases and J 1 base, leaving 13 bases between the germline ends. Germline CDR1 reads LNHDA; CDR2 reads SQIVND (reference sequence). The CDR3 consists of 15 residues. The CDR3 nucleotides are TGTGCCAGTAGTATGGGGGCGACCGGTTCCTACGAGCAGTACTTC. Residues: CASSMGATGSYEQYF.

This clone was recorded a few times. The genes are TRBV6-1 and TRBJ2-3; 7 nucleotides align to TRBD2. Looked up from germline, CDR1 is MNHNS and CDR2 is SASEGT. This CDR3 comprises 15 residues. Unmatched junction bases numbered 3, after V lost 3 bases and J lost 0 bases. CDR3 amino acids: CASSDLADSTDTQYF. In nucleotides, the CDR3 is TGTGCCAGCAGTGACCTAGCGGATAGCACAGATACGCAGTATTTT.

This clone occurred a few times. The CDR3 bases are TGTGCCAGCAGCCCCGGGACAGGCTCCTACGAGCAGTACTTC. Protein product: CASSPGTGSYEQYF. The rearrangement joins TRBV7-6 to TRBJ2-7; the match to TRBD1 covers 8 bases. The CDR3 sequence is 14 residues long. Germline CDR1 is SGHVS and CDR2 is FNYEAQ. V lost 5 bases and J lost 0; bases outside the gene matches: 3. Using reference TRBV7-6 and TRBJ2-7 for the parts outside the CDR3, the full variable domain is GAGVSQSPRYKVTKRGQDVALRCDPISGHVSLYWYRQALGQGPEFLTYFNYEAQQDKSGLPNDRFSAERPEGSISTLTIQRTEQRDSAMYRCASSPGTGSYEQYFGPGTRLTVT.